This entry concerns a single TCR beta chain. No antigen is known for it. TCRdb independently ran MiXCR on the RT-PCR reads; one entry per CDR3 protein. The sample includes more than 450,000 distinct CDR3 sequences, about 11% of them seen just once. This record belongs to a study of response to subunit inactivated influenza vaccine. Regarding the study as a whole: Seasonal influenza vaccination, on each occasion, was suggested by the authors to recruit few new T cells.

Sequencing was performed on PBMCs from blood, taken on the day of vaccination. The sequence was collected from a man aged 45-60 years who received an inactivated influenza vaccine.

The CDR3 region has the DNA TGTGCCAGCTCACCACCGGCGCGGGGGACACCCGGGGAGCTGTTTTTT. Its protein is CASSPPARGTPGELFF. The J gene is TRBJ2-2, the V gene TRBV18, with a possible D match to TRBD2 (7 bases). Per germline, CDR1 KGHSH and CDR2 LQKENI. V was cut by 0 bases and J by 6 bases, with 14 bases left in between. The CDR3 consists of 16 residues.